Listed below are T cell receptor beta chains from one sample, sequenced in a study of shared clonotypes between healthy human individuals. The protocol was immunoSEQ multiplex PCR, while the TCRdb copy is restricted to in-frame clones and leaves out a portion. The data show over 95,000 clones, with over 65% seen just once and 24% held by the top ten. The specimen sequenced was memory CD8+ T cells sorted from blood. The origin of the receptors is a woman in her 30s in good health. The conserved cysteine and the conserved F or W are not part of the CDR3 here. The D gene is left open where the match is weak.

j_call	v_call	cdr3_length	d_call	cdr3_aa
TRBJ2-7	TRBV18	11	TRBD1	ASSPLDRGEQY
TRBJ1-2	TRBV19	12	.	ASSADRHWDGYT
TRBJ2-3	TRBV7-9	15	.	ASSLFQKPASADTQY
TRBJ2-5	TRBV25-1	13	.	ASSPRAPAEGTQY
TRBJ2-6	TRBV6-4	15	.	ASSPRGDVSGANVLT
TRBJ1-4	TRBV10-2	12	.	ASSDGRGNEKLF
TRBJ2-7	TRBV19	12	TRBD1	ASSAQVTGNEQY
TRBJ2-5	TRBV2	12	.	ASSGLAAPATQY
TRBJ1-1	TRBV11-2	11	.	ASSPQVGTEAF
TRBJ2-5	TRBV2	17	TRBD2	ASSVEGGLAGPIQETQY
TRBJ2-3	TRBV28	14	TRBD2	ASSPSAGRATDTQY
TRBJ2-1	TRBV27	15	TRBD2	ASSFGTSGSGDNEQF
.	TRBV19	12	TRBD1	ASSRTGLGYEQY
TRBJ2-5	TRBV5-1	12	.	ASSLEGGARTQY
.	TRBV7-3	11	.	ASQGTVTYEQY
TRBJ2-5	TRBV9	11	.	ASSVMEVGTQY
TRBJ1-6	TRBV21-1	14	.	ASSIEPGPPRSPLH
TRBJ1-1	TRBV28	12	.	ASRLFTLNTEAF
TRBJ2-1	TRBV15	13	.	ATAGTGVPYNEQF
TRBJ1-6	TRBV7-8	15	.	ASSLTVVISYNSPLH
TRBJ2-7	TRBV27	11	.	ATGRTTPDEQY
TRBJ2-2	TRBV6-5	13	TRBD1	ASSSGTVLTGELF
TRBJ2-7	TRBV20-1	7	.	SVAYEQY
TRBJ1-4	TRBV27	13	.	ASSPRQAPNEKLF
TRBJ2-1	TRBV4-2	19	.	ASSQGFSGLVDPHSYNEQF
TRBJ2-3	TRBV6-5	14	.	ASSYYGRGGTDTQY
TRBJ2-7	TRBV18	10	TRBD1	ASSPDRDEQY
TRBJ2-3	TRBV6-1	12	.	ASCSAPSTDTQY
TRBJ2-4	TRBV27	12	.	ASSSVVDTNIQY
TRBJ2-5	TRBV5-4	11	.	ASSGGLKETQY
TRBJ2-3	TRBV9	12	.	ASSLAGGSDTQY
TRBJ2-7	TRBV27	12	TRBD1	ASSPPDRVHEQY
TRBJ1-5	TRBV28	20	.	ASSPRLAGGRFFFGQHQPQH
TRBJ1-1	TRBV4-2	13	.	ASSGRDAENTEAF
TRBJ2-7	TRBV27	11	.	ASKGVGSYEQY
TRBJ2-5	TRBV28	13	.	ASQTPTYFQETQY
TRBJ2-4	TRBV28	13	TRBD1	ASNAGGSLWDIQY
TRBJ2-7	TRBV7-8	13	.	ASSLYGDNHYEQY
TRBJ1-1	TRBV7-3	14	TRBD1	ASSSGPYRGGTEAF
TRBJ2-5	TRBV7-7	13	TRBD1	ASSSSQGARETQY
TRBJ1-2	TRBV2	12	.	ASSDRGRANGYT
TRBJ2-2	TRBV6-4	15	.	ASSSYPSRENTGELF
TRBJ1-2	TRBV16	10	.	ASSQTGYGYT
TRBJ2-2	TRBV18	13	.	ASSPERATRAELF
TRBJ2-1	TRBV19	12	.	ASSPGTFYNEQF
TRBJ2-3	TRBV7-3	14	.	ASSPRERISTDTQY
TRBJ1-2	TRBV19	12	.	ASRDFDRDYGYT
TRBJ2-5	TRBV11-3	14	.	ASSLGNRKSQETQY
TRBJ1-1	TRBV5-6	12	TRBD1	ASSPGQGMTEAF
TRBJ2-3	TRBV7-9	14	TRBD2	ASSSGTSGPTDTQY
TRBJ2-7	TRBV5-1	11	.	ASSLWFLGEQY
TRBJ2-1	TRBV27	12	TRBD1	ASSKGTGGNEQF
TRBJ2-3	TRBV7-9	12	.	ASSSTLPPDTQY
TRBJ1-4	TRBV10-3	12	.	AISEPGNNEKLF
TRBJ1-2	TRBV19	13	.	ASSISGATHYGYT